This record covers a single TCR beta chain. Its matching antigen is unknown. For bulk TCR libraries, previously described methods and listed TCR primers were used. Each CDR3 protein is one row after TCRdb ran MiXCR on the PCR reads. The sample includes approximately 500,000 distinct CDR3 sequences, roughly 25% seen only once; the top ten take around 0.78%. This entry belongs to a study of molecular identifiers for immune sequencing clone quantification. The wider study: Replicates involved a five-way split of RNA from approximately 20,000 or 100,000 naive CD8 cells, with sequencing of four.

This CDR3 is built from 15 residues. Between the trimmed V and J ends, which lost 4 bases and 8 bases, there was a span of 17 bases. CDR1 and CDR2 from the germline V gene are PRHDT and FYEKMQ (reference sequence). General observations from the study: More than 800,000 naive cells reportedly did not prevent detection of spiked Jurkat TCR RNA from one cell.

Sequencing libraries of naive CD8 cells derived from around 20,000 to 1,000,000 sorted cells with 10%, 30% or 50% RNA. The specimen sequenced was naive CD8+ T cells from blood, with Jurkat cell RNA spiked in. The subset denotes: FACS-sorted CD8+CD4-CCR7+CD45RA+ naive T cells. This TCR was recovered from a human donor in good health. Some libraries in this study had Jurkat cell RNA spiked in. The chain is built from TRBV13 and TRBJ1-4; D may be TRBD1 (5 bases). The CDR3 nucleotides read TGTGCCAGCAGCTCCCGAAGAGGGGAAGGGGAAAAACTGTTTTTT. Translation: CASSSRRGEGEKLFF.